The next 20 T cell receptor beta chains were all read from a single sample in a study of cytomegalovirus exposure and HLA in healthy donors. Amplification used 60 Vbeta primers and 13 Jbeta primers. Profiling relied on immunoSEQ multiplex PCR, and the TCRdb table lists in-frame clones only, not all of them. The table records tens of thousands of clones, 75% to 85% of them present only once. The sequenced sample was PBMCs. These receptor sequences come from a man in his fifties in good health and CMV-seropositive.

The CDR3 coding sequence is TGTGCCAGCAGCTTAGATCAACTAGTCAATGAGCAGTTCTTC. This codes for CASSLDQLVNEQFF. The chain uses TRBV11-3 and TRBJ2-1, with TRBD2 as a possible D gene (5 bases). This CDR3 contains 14 residues. Germline V lookup: CDR1 SGHNT, CDR2 YENEEA. V lost 0 bases and J lost 6, with 9 bases in between.

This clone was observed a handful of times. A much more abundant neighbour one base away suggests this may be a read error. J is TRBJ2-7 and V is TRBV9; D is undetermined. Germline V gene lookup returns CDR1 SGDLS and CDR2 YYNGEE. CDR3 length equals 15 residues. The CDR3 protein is CDSSSPRPSSYEQYF. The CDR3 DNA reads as TGTGACAGCAGCTCCCCGCGGCCCAGCTCCTACGAGCAGTACTTC.

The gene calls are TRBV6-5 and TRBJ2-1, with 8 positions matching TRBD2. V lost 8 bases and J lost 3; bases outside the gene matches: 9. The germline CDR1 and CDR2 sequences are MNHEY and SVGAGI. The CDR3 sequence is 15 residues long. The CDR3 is CASDRLAWDYNEQFF. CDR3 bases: TGTGCCAGCGATCGACTAGCGTGGGACTACAATGAGCAGTTCTTC.

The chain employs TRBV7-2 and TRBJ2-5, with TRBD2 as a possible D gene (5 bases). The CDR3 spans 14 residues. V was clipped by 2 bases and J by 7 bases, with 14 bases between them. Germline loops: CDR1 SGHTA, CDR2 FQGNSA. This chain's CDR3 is CASSLPQLAATQYF. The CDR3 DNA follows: TGTGCCAGCAGCTTACCCCAGCTAGCTGCGACCCAGTACTTC.

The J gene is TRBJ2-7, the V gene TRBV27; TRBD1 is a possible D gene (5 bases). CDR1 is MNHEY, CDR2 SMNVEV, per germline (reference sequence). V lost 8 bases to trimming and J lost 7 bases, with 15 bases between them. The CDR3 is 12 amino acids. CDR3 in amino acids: CASGAQGREQYF. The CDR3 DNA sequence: TGTGCCAGCGGGGCCCAAGGTAGGGAGCAGTACTTC.

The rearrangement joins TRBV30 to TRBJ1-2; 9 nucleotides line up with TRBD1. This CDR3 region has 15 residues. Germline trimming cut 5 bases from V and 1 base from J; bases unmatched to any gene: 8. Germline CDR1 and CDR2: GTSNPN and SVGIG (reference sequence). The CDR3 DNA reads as TGTGCCTGGGGGACAGGGAACAATCATAACTATGGCTACACCTTC. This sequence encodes CAWGTGNNHNYGYTF.

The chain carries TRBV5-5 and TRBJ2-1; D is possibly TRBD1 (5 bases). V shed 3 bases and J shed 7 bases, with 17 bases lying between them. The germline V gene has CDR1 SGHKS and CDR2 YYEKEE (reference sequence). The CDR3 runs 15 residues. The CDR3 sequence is CASSSADSYANEQFF. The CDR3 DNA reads TGTGCCAGCAGCTCTGCTGACAGTTACGCTAATGAGCAGTTCTTC.

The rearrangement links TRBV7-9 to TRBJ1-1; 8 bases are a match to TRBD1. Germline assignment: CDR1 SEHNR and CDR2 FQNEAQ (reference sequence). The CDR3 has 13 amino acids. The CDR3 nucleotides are TGTGCAACCGGGCAGGGGGCGAGAACTGAAGCTTTCTTT. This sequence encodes CATGQGARTEAFF.

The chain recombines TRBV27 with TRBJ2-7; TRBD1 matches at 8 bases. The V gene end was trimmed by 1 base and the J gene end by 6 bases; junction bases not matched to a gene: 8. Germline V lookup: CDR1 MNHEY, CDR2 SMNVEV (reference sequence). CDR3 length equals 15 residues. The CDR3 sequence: CASSLYQGAPSEQYF. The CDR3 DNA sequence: TGTGCCAGCAGTTTATACCAGGGGGCGCCTTCCGAGCAGTACTTC.

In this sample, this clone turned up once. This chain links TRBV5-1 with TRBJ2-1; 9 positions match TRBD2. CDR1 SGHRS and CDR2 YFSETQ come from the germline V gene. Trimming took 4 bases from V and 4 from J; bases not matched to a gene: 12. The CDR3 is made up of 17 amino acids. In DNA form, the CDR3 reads TGCGCCAGCAGCAGGAGGGGTGCTAGCGGGACATACAATGAGCAGTTCTTC. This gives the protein CASSRRGASGTYNEQFF.

DNA of the CDR3: TGTGCCAGCAGTGAGGGGACTAGCGGGAGCAATGAGCAGTTCTTC. Translated: CASSEGTSGSNEQFF. The chain employs TRBV6-4 and TRBJ2-1, with TRBD2 identical over 14 bases. The trim removed 3 bases at V and 6 bases at J, leaving 1 base unmatched. In germline, CDR1 is MRHNA, CDR2 SNTAGT. The CDR3 runs to 15 residues.

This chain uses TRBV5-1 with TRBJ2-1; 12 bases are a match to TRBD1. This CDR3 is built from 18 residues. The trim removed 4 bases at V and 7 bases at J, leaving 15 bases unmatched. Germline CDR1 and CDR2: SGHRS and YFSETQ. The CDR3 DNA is TGCGCCAGCAGCCGCCCAGGGACAGGGGGCGGTCAATGGAATGAGCAGTTCTTC. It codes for CASSRPGTGGGQWNEQFF.

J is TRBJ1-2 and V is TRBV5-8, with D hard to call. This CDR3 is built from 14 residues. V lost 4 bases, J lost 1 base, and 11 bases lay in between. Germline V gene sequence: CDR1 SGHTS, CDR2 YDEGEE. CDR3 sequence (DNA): TGTGCCAGCAGCGAACCAGGATTTAACTATGGCTACACCTTC. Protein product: CASSEPGFNYGYTF. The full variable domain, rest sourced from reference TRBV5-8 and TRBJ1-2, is EAGVTQSPTHLIKTRGQQATLRCSPISGHTSVYWYQQALGLGLQFLLWYDEGEERNRGNFPPRFSGRQFPNYSSELNVNALELEDSALYLCASSEPGFNYGYTFGSGTRLTVV.

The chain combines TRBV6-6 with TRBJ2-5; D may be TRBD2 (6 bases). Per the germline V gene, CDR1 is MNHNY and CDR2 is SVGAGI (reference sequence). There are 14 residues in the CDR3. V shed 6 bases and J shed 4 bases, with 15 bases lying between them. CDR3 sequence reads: CASSNPGLTETQYF. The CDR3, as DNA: TGTGCCAGCAGCAACCCGGGACTTACAGAGACCCAGTACTTC.

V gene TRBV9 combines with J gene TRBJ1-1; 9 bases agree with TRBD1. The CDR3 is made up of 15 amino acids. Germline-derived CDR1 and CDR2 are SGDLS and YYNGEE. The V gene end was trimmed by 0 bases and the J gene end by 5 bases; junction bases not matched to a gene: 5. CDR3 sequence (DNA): TGTGCCAGCAGCGTAGCGAGGGACAGGGAAACTGAAGCTTTCTTT. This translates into CASSVARDRETEAFF. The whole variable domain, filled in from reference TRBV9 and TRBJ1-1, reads DSGVTQTPKHLITATGQRVTLRCSPRSGDLSVYWYQQSLDQGLQFLIQYYNGEERAKGNILERFSAQQFPDLHSELNLSSLELGDSALYFCASSVARDRETEAFFGQGTRLTVV.

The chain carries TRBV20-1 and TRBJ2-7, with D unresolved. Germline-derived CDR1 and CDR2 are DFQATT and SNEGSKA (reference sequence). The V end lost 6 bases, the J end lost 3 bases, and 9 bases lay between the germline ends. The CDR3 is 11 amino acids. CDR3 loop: CSALDIYEQYF. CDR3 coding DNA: TGCAGTGCCCTTGACATCTACGAGCAGTACTTC.

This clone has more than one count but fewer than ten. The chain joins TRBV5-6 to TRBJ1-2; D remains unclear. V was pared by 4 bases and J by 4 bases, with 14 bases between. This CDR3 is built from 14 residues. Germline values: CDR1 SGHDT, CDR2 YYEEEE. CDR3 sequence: CASSLNRVPYGYTF. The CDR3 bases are TGTGCCAGCAGCCTTAATCGGGTCCCCTATGGCTACACCTTC. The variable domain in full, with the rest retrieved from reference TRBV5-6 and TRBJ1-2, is DAGVTQSPTHLIKTRGQQVTLRCSPKSGHDTVSWYQQALGQGPQFIFQYYEEEERQRGNFPDRFSGHQFPNYSSELNVNALLLGDSALYLCASSLNRVPYGYTFGSGTRLTVV.

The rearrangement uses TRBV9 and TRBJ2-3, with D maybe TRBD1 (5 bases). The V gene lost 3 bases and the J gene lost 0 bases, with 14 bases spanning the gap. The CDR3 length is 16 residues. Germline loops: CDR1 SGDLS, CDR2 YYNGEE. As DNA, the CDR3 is TGTGCCAGCAGCGCCCGAGACAGCTCTAGCACAGATACGCAGTATTTT. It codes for CASSARDSSSTDTQYF.

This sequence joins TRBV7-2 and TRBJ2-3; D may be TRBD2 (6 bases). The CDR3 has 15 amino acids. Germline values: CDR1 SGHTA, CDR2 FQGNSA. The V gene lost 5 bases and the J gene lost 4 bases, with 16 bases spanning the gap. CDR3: CASSLGPTGADTQYF. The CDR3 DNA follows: TGTGCCAGCAGCCTAGGTCCGACGGGGGCAGATACGCAGTATTTT. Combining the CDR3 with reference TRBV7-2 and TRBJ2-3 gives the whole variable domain GAGVSQSPSNKVTEKGKDVELRCDPISGHTALYWYRQSLGQGLEFLIYFQGNSAPDKSGLPSDRFSAERTGGSVSTLTIQRTQQEDSAVYLCASSLGPTGADTQYFGPGTRLTVL.

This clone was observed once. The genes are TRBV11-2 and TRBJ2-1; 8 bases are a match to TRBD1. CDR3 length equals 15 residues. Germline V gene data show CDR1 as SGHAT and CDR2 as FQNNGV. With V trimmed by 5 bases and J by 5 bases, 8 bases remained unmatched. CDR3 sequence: CASSQPGQADNEQFF. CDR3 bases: TGTGCCAGCAGCCAGCCGGGACAGGCGGACAATGAGCAGTTCTTC.